Listed here are 14 T cell receptor beta chains from one sample, sequenced in a study of PD-L1 blockade in urothelial cancer. Measured with immunoSEQ multiplex PCR; TCRdb has only the in-frame clones, and not every one. The sample contains approximately 39,000 clones, 85% to 90% of which appear only once. The sample here was PBMCs, taken around atezolizumab (anti-PD-L1) treatment. Every receptor here comes from a man aged 55 to 69 with urothelial cancer.

The V call is TRBV9, the J call TRBJ1-1; no reliable D call. V lost 2 bases and J 0 bases, leaving 8 bases between the germline ends. Germline lookup yields CDR1 SGDLS and CDR2 YYNGEE. The CDR3 has 14 residues. CDR3 in DNA: TGTGCCAGCAGCGTTGCAGGCATGAACACTGAAGCTTTCTTT. As protein: CASSVAGMNTEAFF.

The V gene is TRBV7-9, the J gene TRBJ2-3; tentatively, D is TRBD2 (6 bases). Trimming took off 1 base at V and 14 bases at J, with 19 bases between the two ends. The CDR3 loop spans 14 amino acids. The germline gives CDR1 SEHNR, CDR2 FQNEAQ (reference sequence). The CDR3 loop reads CASSLGTGLQSPYF. CDR3 bases: TGTGCCAGCAGCTTAGGAACGGGACTCCAGAGTCCGTATTTT. Based on the CDR3 plus reference TRBV7-9 and TRBJ2-3, the full variable domain is DTGVSQNPRHKITKRGQNVTFRCDPISEHNRLYWYRQTLGQGPEFLTYFQNEAQLEKSRLLSDRFSAERPKGSFSTLEIQRTEQGDSAMYLCASSLGTGLQSPYFGPGTRLTVL.

The rearrangement uses TRBV15 and TRBJ2-3; 7 bases align to TRBD2. Losses at the gene ends were 4 bases for V and 3 bases for J; bases not matched to a gene: 7. Per germline, CDR1 LNHNV and CDR2 YYDKDF (reference sequence). There are 15 residues in the CDR3. The CDR3 sequence is CATSKWGGLTDTQYF. For the CDR3, the DNA is TGTGCCACCAGCAAATGGGGGGGACTGACAGATACGCAGTATTTT.

The chain combines TRBV28 with TRBJ1-2; TRBD1 matches 9 bases. With V trimmed by 8 bases and J by 5 bases, 12 bases remained unmatched. The CDR3 has 15 amino acids. The germline V gene encodes CDR1 MDHEN and CDR2 SYDVKM. The CDR3 DNA reads as TGTGCCAGCGCAACTCCCCTCGGGACAGGGTATGGCTACACCTTC. This encodes CASATPLGTGYGYTF.

The chain's CDR3 is CAWSLDRGWTEAFF. In nucleotides, the CDR3 is TGTGCCTGGAGCTTGGACAGGGGGTGGACTGAAGCTTTCTTT. The chain is built from TRBV30 and TRBJ1-1, with 10 bases fitting TRBD1. From germline, CDR1 is GTSNPN and CDR2 SVGIG (reference sequence). The CDR3 covers 14 residues. The V and J ends lost 3 bases and 5 bases, in that order; junction bases with no gene match: 6.

This chain links TRBV2 with TRBJ2-5, with a weak D call TRBD2 (6 bases). Germline CDR1 is SNHLY and CDR2 is FYNNEI. The length of the CDR3 is 13 residues. Trimming took 10 bases from V and 7 from J, leaving 19 bases between them. The CDR3, as DNA: TGTGCCACTACCCGGGACTCCTTTCGGACCCAGTACTTC. It codes for CATTRDSFRTQYF.

This chain connects TRBV19 to TRBJ2-3; D not certain. The CDR3 is 13 amino acids. Germline loops: CDR1 LNHDA, CDR2 SQIVND (reference sequence). V lost 1 base to trimming and J lost 8 bases, with 10 bases between them. For the CDR3, the DNA is TGTGCCAGTAGTATAGCTCCATTCAGTACGCAGTATTTT. Protein sequence: CASSIAPFSTQYF.

The rearrangement links TRBV7-3 to TRBJ1-1; TRBD1 matches at 8 bases. This CDR3 is 14 amino acids long. V lost 4 bases and J lost 2; bases outside the gene matches: 3. Germline V gene lookup returns CDR1 SGHTA and CDR2 FQGTGA. The chain's CDR3 is CASSSTGDNTEAFF. The CDR3 DNA follows: TGTGCCAGCAGCTCGACAGGGGATAACACTGAAGCTTTCTTT.

This clone was detected only once. The gene calls are TRBV5-6 and TRBJ2-4; 11 bases match TRBD2. The germline V gene has CDR1 SGHDT and CDR2 YYEEEE. The CDR3 spans 18 residues. With V trimmed by 0 bases and J by 1 base, 6 bases remained unmatched. In nucleotides, the CDR3 is TGTGCCAGCAGCTTGGTAATAGCGGGAGGGGAGGCCAAAAACATTCAGTACTTC. Protein product: CASSLVIAGGEAKNIQYF.

The chain has TRBV5-1 and TRBJ2-3, with TRBD2 matching over 13 bases. This CDR3 has 18 amino acids. Trimming took 4 bases from V and 1 from J; bases not matched to a gene: 9. The V gene's germline CDR1 is SGHRS and CDR2 YFSETQ. CDR3 sequence reads: CASSGGLAGAVGTDTQYF. CDR3 nucleotide sequence: TGCGCCAGCAGCGGCGGACTAGCGGGAGCAGTAGGCACAGATACGCAGTATTTT. Full variable domain (remainder filled in from reference TRBV5-1 and TRBJ2-3): KAGVTQTPRYLIKTRGQQVTLSCSPISGHRSVSWYQQTPGQGLQFLFEYFSETQRNKGNFPGRFSGRQFSNSRSEMNVSTLELGDSALYLCASSGGLAGAVGTDTQYFGPGTRLTVL.

The chain employs TRBV18 and TRBJ2-3, with no clear D. CDR3 length: 14 residues. The V end was cut by 3 bases, the J end by 4 bases, with 11 bases between. Germline lookup yields CDR1 KGHSH and CDR2 LQKENI. The chain's CDR3 is CASSPLGQADTQYF. DNA for the CDR3: TGTGCCAGCTCACCTCTTGGGCAGGCAGATACGCAGTATTTT.

The chain has TRBV29-1 and TRBJ1-1; D remains ambiguous. Germline V CDR1 and CDR2: SQVTM, ANQGSEA. Trimming shortened V by 7 bases and J by 3 bases, and 21 bases separated the two germline ends. The CDR3 consists of 15 residues. The CDR3 DNA sequence: TGCAGCGCCGATTTGCGGCTGGGGAGATACACTGAAGCTTTCTTT. Encoded protein: CSADLRLGRYTEAFF.

The chain recombines TRBV4-1 with TRBJ2-1, with D maybe TRBD2 (6 bases). The V gene's germline CDR1 is MGHRA and CDR2 YSYEKL. The CDR3 loop spans 16 amino acids. V was pared by 0 bases and J by 4 bases, with 13 bases between. The CDR3 sequence: CASSQDNSGPYNEQFF. DNA of the CDR3: TGCGCCAGCAGCCAAGACAATAGCGGCCCATACAATGAGCAGTTCTTC.

The chain is built from TRBV28 and TRBJ2-7; TRBD2 is a possible D gene (6 bases). The CDR3 covers 14 residues. Per the germline V gene, CDR1 is MDHEN and CDR2 is SYDVKM. Between the trimmed V and J ends, which lost 6 bases and 3 bases, there was a span of 15 bases. This CDR3 is CASSRGGFLYEQYF. CDR3 bases: TGTGCCAGCAGCCGTGGGGGGTTCCTCTACGAGCAGTACTTC.